Sequencing of this T cell receptor (beta chain) was carried out in a study of blood T cell repertoires in COVID-19. Germline V gives CDR1 MNHEY, CDR2 SVGAGI. This CDR3 contains 14 residues. The V segment lost 6 bases and the J segment 0 bases; nucleotides outside the gene matches: 5. Authors' analysis steps: Scientists estimated how many nucleated cells there were by amplifying reference gene primers. Method: immunoSEQ multiplex PCR; TCRdb's copy keeps in-frame clones and lacks some. V and J calls and clone size follow that table, whereas D and trimming were derived from the DNA. The sample includes around 70,000 clones, around 82% of them seen just once.

The specimen was peripheral blood. The TCR sequence derives from a man aged 55 to 70 with acute or convalescent COVID-19. This chain uses TRBV6-5 with TRBJ2-7; 7 nucleotides align to TRBD1. This chain's CDR3 is CASSPDRFSYEQYV. For the CDR3, the DNA is TGTGCCAGCAGCCCGGACAGGTTCTCCTACGAGCAGTACGTC.